Listed below are T cell receptor beta chains from one sample, sequenced in a study of blood T cell repertoires in COVID-19. Some clones are missing from TCRdb's copy, which holds only in-frame ones; the method was immunoSEQ multiplex PCR. The repertoire has roughly 290,000 clones, about nine tenths of them found once; the top ten carry about 1.7%. The sample was PBMCs or T cells enriched from blood (not recorded which). These receptors all come from a woman aged 40-49 years who had recovered from COVID-19. The CDR3 runs from the conserved cysteine through the conserved F or W. D genes are given only for firm matches. The size field is filled for only some rows; it gives once, few, many or a size class.

j_gene	abundance	d_gene	v_gene	CDR3nt	CDR3aa
TRBJ1-5	-	-	TRBV27	TGTGCCAGCAGTTTACGGGGGGGCAATCAGCCCCAGCATTTT	CASSLRGGNQPQHF
TRBJ2-2	-	-	TRBV7-2	TGTGCCAGCAGCCTAGACGGGGGGCGCGCGGGGGAGCTGTTTTTT	CASSLDGGRAGELFF
TRBJ2-5	once	TRBD2	TRBV6-5	TGTGCCAGCAGTTACTGGGGCGGGGGGGCCATTGAGACCCAGTACTTC	CASSYWGGGAIETQYF
TRBJ2-3	-	-	TRBV19	TGTGCCAGTAGCTTAGGGGGAGTGAGAGATACGCAGTATTTT	CASSLGGVRDTQYF
TRBJ2-5	-	TRBD2	TRBV30	TGTGCCTGGAGTACTCTGTTCGGCGGGAGGGCTATGCGGGAGACCCAGTACTTC	CAWSTLFGGRAMRETQYF
TRBJ1-2	-	-	TRBV19	TGTGCCAGCTCCTCGGAGAGAGGCTACACCTTC	CASSSERGYTF
TRBJ1-2	-	-	TRBV6-5	TGTGCCAGCACTCTAACAGGGAGCTTAGGAGGCTACACCTTC	CASTLTGSLGGYTF
TRBJ1-4	-	-	TRBV5-1	TGCGCCAGCAGCACGCAAGGGGCAGGGCGAGCGAAACTGTTTTTT	CASSTQGAGRAKLFF
TRBJ2-3	-	TRBD2	TRBV27	TGTGCCAGCAGTTTACTGGCGGGGGGGCTCACAGATACGCAGTATTTT	CASSLLAGGLTDTQYF
TRBJ1-2	-	-	TRBV5-5	TGTGCCAGCAGCTTGGCCCCAGCGTCTAACTATGGCTACACCTTC	CASSLAPASNYGYTF
TRBJ1-4	-	TRBD1	TRBV9	TGTGCCAGCAGCCCATACAGGGGGGGAGAAAAACTGTTTTTT	CASSPYRGGEKLFF
TRBJ1-1	-	-	TRBV6-1	TGTGCCAGCAGTGAATCCGGGACTGGTGGGACTGAAGCTTTCTTT	CASSESGTGGTEAFF
TRBJ2-3	-	-	TRBV19	TGTGCCAGTAGCCCTGGGGGCGTAAGCACAGATACGCAGTATTTT	CASSPGGVSTDTQYF
TRBJ2-1	-	-	TRBV5-4	TGTGCCAGCAGCCCGTGGAAGGGGGAGCAGTTCTTC	CASSPWKGEQFF
TRBJ1-1	-	TRBD1	TRBV19	TGTGCCAGTAGTATTGGAGGACAGGGGAACACTGAAGCTTTCTTT	CASSIGGQGNTEAFF
TRBJ1-6	-	TRBD1	TRBV30	TGTGCCTGGAGTGCCCCCGGGACAGATAATTCACCCCTCCACTTT	CAWSAPGTDNSPLHF
TRBJ1-1	-	TRBD1	TRBV2	TGTGCCAGCAGTGGTACAGGGGGGTGGACTGAAGCTTTCTTT	CASSGTGGWTEAFF
TRBJ1-1	-	TRBD1	TRBV12-5	TGTGCTAGTGGTTTGGACAGGGGGGCTGAAGCTTTCTTT	CASGLDRGAEAFF
TRBJ1-2	-	-	TRBV27	TGTGCCAGCAGTTTCAATTTCCGCGGGCTCGACTCCTATGGCTACACCTTC	CASSFNFRGLDSYGYTF
TRBJ2-5	-	TRBD2	TRBV6-4	TGTGCCGCCTGGGGAACTAGCGGGATGGAGACCCAGTACTTC	CAAWGTSGMETQYF
TRBJ1-3	-	-	TRBV15	TGTGCCACCAGCAGAGATCCGGGGTTTAGTGGAAACACCATATATTTT	CATSRDPGFSGNTIYF
TRBJ1-5	-	-	TRBV6-6	TGTGCCAGCAGTTATGTAGCTAGCAATCAGCCCCAGCATTTT	CASSYVASNQPQHF
TRBJ1-3	-	-	TRBV5-6	TGTGCCAGCAGCTTGGCCTTACAGGGAAACACCATATATTTT	CASSLALQGNTIYF
TRBJ2-7	-	-	TRBV6-4	TGTGCCAGCAGTGACTCCCAGGGGGGCTACGAGCAGTACTTC	CASSDSQGGYEQYF
TRBJ1-1	-	-	TRBV13	TGTGCCAGCAGTAATTCAGGGCGCGGAGCAACTGAAGCTTTCTTT	CASSNSGRGATEAFF
TRBJ2-1	-	TRBD2	TRBV5-1	TGCGCCAGCAGCCCTACTAGCGGGGGGCCGAATGAGCAGTTCTTC	CASSPTSGGPNEQFF
TRBJ2-6	-	-	TRBV30	TGTGCCTGGAGTGTAAGGGGCTCTGGGGCCAACGTCCTGACTTTC	CAWSVRGSGANVLTF
TRBJ2-4	-	TRBD2	TRBV5-1	TGCGCCAGCAGCTTGGGCAGCGGGAGAAACATTCAGTACTTC	CASSLGSGRNIQYF
TRBJ2-5	once	TRBD1	TRBV7-9	TGTGCCAGCAGCCCCGGGACAGAAGAGACCCAGTACTTC	CASSPGTEETQYF
TRBJ2-4	once	TRBD1	TRBV30	TGTGCCGGAAACCGGGACAGAAACATTCAGTACTTC	CAGNRDRNIQYF
TRBJ1-2	few	TRBD1	TRBV19	TGTGCCAGTAGCTCACAGCAGGGGGTAATTGGCTACACCTTC	CASSSQQGVIGYTF
TRBJ2-2	-	-	TRBV7-9	TGTGCCAGCAGCTTAGACGGAGGGAGGCAGACGAACACCGGGGAGCTGTTTTTT	CASSLDGGRQTNTGELFF
TRBJ2-7	-	-	TRBV18	TGTGCCAGCTCACCACTGTTATCGAGCTCCTACGAGCAGTACTTC	CASSPLLSSSYEQYF
TRBJ1-5	-	-	TRBV12-3/TRBV12-4	TGTGCCAGCAGTTTTGTAGGGGGTCAGCCCCAGCATTTT	CASSFVGGQPQHF
TRBJ1-1	-	-	TRBV5-1	TGCGCCAGCAGCCCCGGGACACGGATGAACACTGAAGCTTTCTTT	CASSPGTRMNTEAFF
TRBJ1-1	-	TRBD1	TRBV5-4	TGTGCCAGCAGCTTTGGACAGGGCTGGAACACTGAAGCTTTCTTT	CASSFGQGWNTEAFF
TRBJ2-6	-	-	TRBV18	TGTGCCAGCTCACCACCCAGGGCTGGGGCCAACGTCCTGACTTTC	CASSPPRAGANVLTF
TRBJ1-1	-	-	TRBV5-1	TGCGCCAGCAGCTTGGGGCCGGGTGTGAACACTGAAGCTTTCTTT	CASSLGPGVNTEAFF
TRBJ1-1	-	-	TRBV2	TGTGCCAGCCGAATCGGAGGGCCGGACACTGAAGCTTTCTTT	CASRIGGPDTEAFF
TRBJ1-5	-	-	TRBV29-1	TGCAGCGTTTGGGCCAATCCTTGGTATAGCAATCAGCCCCAGCATTTT	CSVWANPWYSNQPQHF
TRBJ1-2	-	TRBD1	TRBV29-1	TGCAGCGCTTTGACAGGGTGGGGTGGCTACACCTTC	CSALTGWGGYTF
TRBJ2-5	-	TRBD2	TRBV5-1	TGCGCCAGCAGTCAAAGCGGGAGCCGGGAGACCCAGTACTTC	CASSQSGSRETQYF
TRBJ2-7	-	TRBD1	TRBV7-2	TGTGCCAGCAGCTACGACAGGGCATCCTACGAGCAGTACTTC	CASSYDRASYEQYF
TRBJ2-1	-	TRBD1	TRBV4-1	TGCGCCAGCAGTCCCCAAAAGGGACAGGGGTGGAATGAGCAGTTCTTC	CASSPQKGQGWNEQFF
TRBJ2-5	once	TRBD1	TRBV2	TGTGCCAGCAAGGCAGGGGGTCTGGAGACCCAGTACTTC	CASKAGGLETQYF
TRBJ2-1	-	TRBD1	TRBV28	TGTGCCAGCAGCACAGGGGCCTACAATGAGCAGTTCTTC	CASSTGAYNEQFF
TRBJ1-1	-	TRBD1	TRBV19	TGTGCCAGTAGTACCCGCAGGGGACAGAACATGAACACTGAAGCTTTCTTT	CASSTRRGQNMNTEAFF
TRBJ1-1	-	-	TRBV20-1	TGCAGTGCGGGGGCAGTTGAAGCTTTCTTT	CSAGAVEAFF
TRBJ2-6	-	-	TRBV5-5	TGTGCCAGCAGCTTGGACCCAGGGTCAGGGGCCAACGTCCTGACTTTC	CASSLDPGSGANVLTF
TRBJ1-1	-	TRBD1	TRBV13	TGTGCCAGCAGAACGGACAGGGGGGGGACTGAAGCTTTCTTT	CASRTDRGGTEAFF
TRBJ2-2	-	-	TRBV19	TGTGCCAGTAGTCCCCGACTAGTAGCCCAGGCCGGGGAGCTGTTTTTT	CASSPRLVAQAGELFF
TRBJ1-1	-	TRBD1	TRBV6-5	TGTGCCAGCGGCCGGAGGACAGGGGGCACTGAAGCTTTCTTT	CASGRRTGGTEAFF
TRBJ2-2	once	TRBD2	TRBV5-1	TGCGCCAGCAGCACCGGAGCGGGAGGAGGTACCGGGGAGCTGTTTTTT	CASSTGAGGGTGELFF
TRBJ1-1	-	TRBD1	TRBV2	TGTGCCAGCAGAGGGACAGGGAGCGATAGAGCTTTCTTT	CASRGTGSDRAFF